Reported below is one T cell receptor beta chain. Sequencing ends 3 residues short of the CDR3 end; the germline J gene provides the rest. This record comes from a study of T cell clonality in common variable immunodeficiency. V gave up 2 bases and J gave up 3 bases; unmatched junction bases: 5. This CDR3 is 15 amino acids long. The germline V gene has CDR1 SGHDN and CDR2 FVKESK. Caucasian heritage predominated among both patients and controls. The table came from immunoSEQ multiplex PCR; TCRdb's copy has only in-frame clones and leaves some out. This sample has around 34,000 clones and no singletons, with under 3.5% in the ten largest.

Material: peripheral blood mononuclear cells. The gene calls are TRBV14 and TRBJ2-7, with 9 bases that match TRBD1. The receptor was derived from a person aged 18-70 years in good health. This chain's CDR3 is CASSQPGQGHYEQYF. The part of the CDR3 DNA that was read is TGTGCCAGCAGCCAACCGGGACAGGGACACTACGAG.